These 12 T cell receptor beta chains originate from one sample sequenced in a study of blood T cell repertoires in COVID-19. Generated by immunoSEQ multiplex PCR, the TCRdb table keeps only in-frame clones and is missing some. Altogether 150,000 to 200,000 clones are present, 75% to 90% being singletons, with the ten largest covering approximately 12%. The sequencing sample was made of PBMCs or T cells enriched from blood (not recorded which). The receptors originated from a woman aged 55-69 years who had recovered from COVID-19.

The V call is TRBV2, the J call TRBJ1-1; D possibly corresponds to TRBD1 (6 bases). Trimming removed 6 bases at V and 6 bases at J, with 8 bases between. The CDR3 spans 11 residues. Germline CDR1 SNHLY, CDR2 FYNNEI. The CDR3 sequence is CASRGAPEAFF. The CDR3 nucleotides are TGTGCCAGCAGGGGGGCTCCTGAAGCTTTCTTT.

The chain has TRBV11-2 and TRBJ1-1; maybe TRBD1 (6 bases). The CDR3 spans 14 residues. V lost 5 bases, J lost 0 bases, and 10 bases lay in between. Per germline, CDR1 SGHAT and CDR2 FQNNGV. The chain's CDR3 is CASSPDRMNTEAFF. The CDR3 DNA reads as TGTGCCAGCAGCCCGGACAGAATGAACACTGAAGCTTTCTTT.

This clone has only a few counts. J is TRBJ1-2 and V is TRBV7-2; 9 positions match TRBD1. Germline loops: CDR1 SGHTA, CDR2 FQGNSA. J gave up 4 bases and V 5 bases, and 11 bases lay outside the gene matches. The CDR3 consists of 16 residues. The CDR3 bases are TGTGCCAGCAGCGGCATACAGGGGGCCTTTGTCTATGGCTACACCTTC. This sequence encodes CASSGIQGAFVYGYTF.

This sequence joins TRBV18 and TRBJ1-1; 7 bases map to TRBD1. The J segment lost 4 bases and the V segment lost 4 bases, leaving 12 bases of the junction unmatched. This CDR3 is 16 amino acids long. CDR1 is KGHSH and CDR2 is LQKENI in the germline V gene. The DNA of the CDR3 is TGTGCCAGCTCACTCTATGCTGGACAGGTAGGCACTGAAGCTTTCTTT. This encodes CASSLYAGQVGTEAFF.

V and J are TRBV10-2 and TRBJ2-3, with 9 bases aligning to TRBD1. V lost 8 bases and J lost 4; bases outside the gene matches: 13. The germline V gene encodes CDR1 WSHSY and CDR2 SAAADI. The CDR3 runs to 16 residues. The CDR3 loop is CASSSLGQGGADTQYF. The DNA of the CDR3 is TGCGCCAGCTCCTCCTTGGGACAGGGAGGAGCAGATACGCAGTATTTT.

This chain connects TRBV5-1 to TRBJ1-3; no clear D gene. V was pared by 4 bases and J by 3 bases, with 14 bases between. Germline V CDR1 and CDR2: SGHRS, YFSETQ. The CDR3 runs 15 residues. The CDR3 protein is CASSNRPGYGNTIYF. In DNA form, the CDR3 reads TGCGCCAGCAGCAACCGACCGGGATATGGAAACACCATATATTTT.

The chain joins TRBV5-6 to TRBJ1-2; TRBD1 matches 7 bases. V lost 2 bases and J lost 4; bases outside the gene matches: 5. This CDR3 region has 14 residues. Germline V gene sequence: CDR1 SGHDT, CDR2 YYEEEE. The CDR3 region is CASSFQGEVYGYTF. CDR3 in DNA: TGTGCCAGCAGCTTCCAGGGGGAAGTCTATGGCTACACCTTC.

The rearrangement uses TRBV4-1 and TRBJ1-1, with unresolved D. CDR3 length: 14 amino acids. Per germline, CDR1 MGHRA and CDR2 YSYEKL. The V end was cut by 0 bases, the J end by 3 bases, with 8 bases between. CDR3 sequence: CASSQDVDYTEAFF. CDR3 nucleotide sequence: TGCGCCAGCAGCCAAGATGTGGACTACACTGAAGCTTTCTTT.

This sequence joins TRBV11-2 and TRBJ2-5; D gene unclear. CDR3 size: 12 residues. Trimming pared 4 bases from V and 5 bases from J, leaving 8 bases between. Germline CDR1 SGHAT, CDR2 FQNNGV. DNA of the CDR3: TGTGCCAGCAGCTCCGCCGCGGAGACCCAGTACTTC. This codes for CASSSAAETQYF.

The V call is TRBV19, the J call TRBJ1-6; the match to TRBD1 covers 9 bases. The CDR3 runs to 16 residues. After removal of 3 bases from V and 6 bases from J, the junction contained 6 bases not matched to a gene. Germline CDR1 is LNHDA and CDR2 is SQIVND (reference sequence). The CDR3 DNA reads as TGTGCCAGTAGTATTGGAGGGACAGGGATTAATTCACCCCTCCACTTT. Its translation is CASSIGGTGINSPLHF.

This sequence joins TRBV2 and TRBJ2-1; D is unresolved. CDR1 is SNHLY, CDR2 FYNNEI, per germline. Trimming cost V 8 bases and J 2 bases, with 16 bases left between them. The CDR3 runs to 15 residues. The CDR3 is CASATRPNTYNEQFF. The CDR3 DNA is TGTGCCAGCGCCACCCGTCCGAACACCTACAATGAGCAGTTCTTC. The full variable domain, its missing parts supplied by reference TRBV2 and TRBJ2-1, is EPEVTQTPSHQVTQMGQEVILRCVPISNHLYFYWYRQILGQKVEFLVSFYNNEISEKSEIFDDQFSVERPDGSNFTLKIRSTKLEDSAMYFCASATRPNTYNEQFFGPGTRLTVL.

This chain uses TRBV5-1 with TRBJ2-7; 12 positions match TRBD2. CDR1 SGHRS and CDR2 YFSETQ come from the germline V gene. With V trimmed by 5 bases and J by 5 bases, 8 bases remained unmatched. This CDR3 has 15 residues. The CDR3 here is CASRVTSGSVDEQYF. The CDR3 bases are TGCGCCAGCAGGGTGACTAGCGGGAGTGTCGACGAGCAGTACTTC.